This paragraph reports one TCR beta chain. The source of the sample is a study of T cells after yellow fever vaccination. CDR3 length: 15 residues. Germline V gene sequence: CDR1 SGHKS, CDR2 YYEKEE (reference sequence). V shed 4 bases and J 7 bases; nucleotides not matched to a gene: 8. TCRdb re-derived calls from the 5' RACE reads in MiXCR, one entry per CDR3 protein. This table holds 620,000 or so distinct CDR3 sequences, 9% to 15% found once. The sequencing used PBMCs, collected on the day of the yellow fever booster vaccination. This TCR was recovered from a man aged 30 to 45 who received the YFV17D yellow fever vaccine. This rearrangement joins TRBV5-5 to TRBJ2-1, with TRBD2 matching 10 bases. CDR3 sequence (DNA): TGTGCCAGCAGCCCACTAGCGGGACCCTCTAATGAGCAGTTCTTC. It is translated as CASSPLAGPSNEQFF.